Shown below are 18 T cell receptor beta chains from a single sample sequenced in a study of cytomegalovirus exposure and HLA in healthy donors. The PCR made use of 60 Vbeta and 13 Jbeta primers. The protocol was immunoSEQ multiplex PCR, while the TCRdb copy is restricted to in-frame clones and leaves out a portion. Of roughly 90,000 clones in the sample, 82% were seen once. Source material: PBMCs. These receptor sequences come from a man in his thirties or forties in good health and CMV-seropositive.

This chain uses TRBV6-6 with TRBJ2-1; 9 positions agree with TRBD1. V trimming: 7 bases; J trimming: 5 bases; junction bases outside the gene matches: 9. This CDR3 is built from 15 residues. CDR1 is MNHNY and CDR2 is SVGAGI in the germline V gene (reference sequence). This CDR3 reads CASTRGTGPNNEQFF. The DNA of the CDR3 is TGTGCCAGCACTAGGGGGACAGGGCCAAACAATGAGCAGTTCTTC.

This clone was found once. The V and J genes are TRBV28 and TRBJ1-5, with D tentatively TRBD1 (6 bases). Looked up from germline, CDR1 is MDHEN and CDR2 is SYDVKM. Trimming took 3 bases from V and 4 from J, leaving 13 bases between them. The CDR3 has 15 amino acids. The CDR3 nucleotides are TGTGCCAGCAGTTTTCATCAGGGGTCAAATCAGCCCCAGCATTTT. This gives the protein CASSFHQGSNQPQHF.

The rearrangement joins TRBV28 to TRBJ2-7, with 9 bases identical to TRBD1. V dropped 6 bases and J dropped 1; count of bases not matched to a gene: 13. The germline V gene has CDR1 MDHEN and CDR2 SYDVKM. This CDR3 region has 17 residues. DNA of the CDR3: TGTGCCAGCAGGTCTCCGGGACAGGGCGCCCGATCCTACGAGCAGTACTTC. Protein product: CASRSPGQGARSYEQYF. Supplemented by reference TRBV28 and TRBJ2-7, the full variable domain reads DVKVTQSSRYLVKRTGEKVFLECVQDMDHENMFWYRQDPGLGLRLIYFSYDVKMKEKGDIPEGYSVSREKKERFSLILESASTNQTSMYLCASRSPGQGARSYEQYFGPGTRLTVT.

The sample holds one count of this clone. The chain is built from TRBV9 and TRBJ2-7; D may be TRBD2 (6 bases). Germline values: CDR1 SGDLS, CDR2 YYNGEE. The CDR3 sequence is 14 residues long. V was shortened by 3 bases and J by 1 base, with 11 bases between the two germline ends. CDR3 DNA: TGTGCCAGCAGCGGTGGAGGGCCATCCTACGAGCAGTACTTC. The encoded protein is CASSGGGPSYEQYF.

V and J are TRBV30 and TRBJ2-1; 11 bases agree with TRBD2. Per the germline V gene, CDR1 is GTSNPN and CDR2 is SVGIG (reference sequence). This CDR3 region has 16 residues. J was trimmed by 8 bases and V by 1 base; bases with no gene match: 10. CDR3: CAWSAPTSGSTDEQFF. CDR3 in DNA: TGTGCCTGGAGTGCCCCCACTAGCGGGAGTACTGATGAGCAGTTCTTC.

This clone appeared a single time. V is TRBV10-3 and J is TRBJ2-7, with D uncertain. This CDR3 comprises 13 residues. Germline CDR1 is ENHRY and CDR2 is SYGVKD. Trimming cost V 10 bases and J 2 bases, with 15 bases left between them. CDR3 coding DNA: TGTGCCACCGCCAGGCCGAACCCCTACGAGCAGTACTTC. Translation: CATARPNPYEQYF.

This clone turned up a few times. The gene calls are TRBV15 and TRBJ1-2; D is unresolved. Germline CDR1 LNHNV, CDR2 YYDKDF (reference sequence). The CDR3 is made up of 15 amino acids. Between the trimmed V and J ends, which lost 9 bases and 6 bases, there was a span of 23 bases. This chain's CDR3 is CATTPSAAPRNGYTF. In DNA form, the CDR3 reads TGTGCCACAACTCCCTCGGCCGCACCTAGGAATGGCTACACCTTC.

The CDR3 loop is CASSRPTGGGETQYF. As DNA, the CDR3 is TGTGCCAGCAGCCGACCAACAGGGGGCGGGGAGACCCAGTACTTC. This chain uses TRBV5-4 with TRBJ2-5, with 9 bases lining up with TRBD1. The length of the CDR3 is 15 residues. Germline CDR1 reads SGHNT; CDR2 reads YYREEE (reference sequence). V lost 4 bases, J lost 5 bases, and 9 bases stayed unmatched.

V usage is TRBV11-3 and J usage is TRBJ2-5; D might be TRBD2 (5 bases). V was clipped by 4 bases and J by 2 bases, with 8 bases between them. The CDR3 contains 13 residues. Looked up from germline, CDR1 is SGHNT and CDR2 is YENEEA. The CDR3 loop is CASSSGIQETQYF. DNA of the CDR3: TGTGCCAGCAGCTCGGGGATTCAAGAGACCCAGTACTTC. The complete variable domain, with remaining parts taken from reference TRBV11-3 and TRBJ2-5, reads EAGVVQSPRYKIIEKKQPVAFWCNPISGHNTLYWYLQNLGQGPELLIRYENEEAVDDSQLPKDRFSAERLKGVDSTLKIQPAELGDSAVYLCASSSGIQETQYFGPGTRLLVL.

V usage is TRBV9 and J usage is TRBJ2-1; the D gene is possibly TRBD1 (5 bases). This CDR3 has 12 residues. Trimming cost V 4 bases and J 7 bases, with 9 bases left between them. In germline, CDR1 is SGDLS, CDR2 YYNGEE. CDR3 DNA: TGTGCCAGCAGCTCCAGGGAAAATGAGCAGTTCTTC. It is translated as CASSSRENEQFF.

This rearrangement joins TRBV27 to TRBJ1-1; TRBD1 matches at 8 bases. Germline CDR1 and CDR2: MNHEY and SMNVEV (reference sequence). This CDR3 contains 16 residues. After removal of 2 bases from V and 0 bases from J, the junction contained 5 bases not matched to a gene. The CDR3 is CASSLGTGLLNTEAFF. The CDR3 nucleotides read TGTGCCAGCAGTTTAGGGACAGGTCTATTGAACACTGAAGCTTTCTTT.

The V and J genes are TRBV6-5 and TRBJ2-7; 7 bases are shared with TRBD2. This CDR3 is 15 amino acids long. CDR1 and CDR2 (germline): MNHEY, SVGAGI. With V trimmed by 4 bases and J by 5 bases, 11 bases remained unmatched. In DNA, the CDR3 is TGTGCCAGCAGTTGGGTAGGAGCTAGCGGTGACGAGCAGTACTTC. The encoded protein is CASSWVGASGDEQYF.

The V call is TRBV5-4, the J call TRBJ1-2; tentative D call: TRBD1 (5 bases). CDR3 length: 17 amino acids. The V gene lost 0 bases and the J gene lost 8 bases, with 23 bases spanning the gap. The germline CDR1 and CDR2 sequences are SGHNT and YYREEE (reference sequence). This CDR3 is CASSLGRAGIPTYGYTF. The CDR3 bases are TGTGCCAGCAGCTTGGGGCGTGCAGGGATCCCGACCTACGGCTACACCTTC.

V and J are TRBV5-1 and TRBJ1-6; D might be TRBD1 (5 bases). Germline V gene sequence: CDR1 SGHRS, CDR2 YFSETQ. The CDR3 has 17 amino acids. V lost 4 bases to trimming and J lost 7 bases, with 21 bases between them. For the CDR3, the DNA is TGCGCCAGCAGCCTTGGCGGGACTCTCCAACCCAATTCACCCCTCCACTTT. This translates into CASSLGGTLQPNSPLHF.

CDR3 sequence (DNA): TGTGCCAGCAGCGGGACAGTCTACGACGAGCAGTACTTC. This codes for CASSGTVYDEQYF. V gene TRBV6-5 combines with J gene TRBJ2-7; 7 bases map to TRBD1. Germline assignment: CDR1 MNHEY and CDR2 SVGAGI. There are 13 residues in the CDR3. Trimming at V came to 6 bases and at J to 5 bases, leaving 7 bases not matched to a gene.

The V gene is TRBV27, the J gene TRBJ1-2; D is possibly TRBD1 (5 bases). V shed 6 bases and J shed 3 bases, with 29 bases lying between them. Per germline, CDR1 MNHEY and CDR2 SMNVEV (reference sequence). This CDR3 has 19 amino acids. The CDR3 DNA reads TGTGCCAGCAGCCTCCTCTCGGGCTTGGGGGGAACTCGAGACTATGGCTACACCTTC. It yields the protein CASSLLSGLGGTRDYGYTF.

V and J are TRBV29-1 and TRBJ1-1, with D possibly matching TRBD1 (5 bases). Germline CDR1 and CDR2: SQVTM and ANQGSEA. The CDR3 length is 16 residues. V shed 7 bases and J shed 1 base, with 22 bases lying between them. The CDR3 coding sequence is TGCAGCGCCCAAGGCGCACAGGAGAACTCGAACACTGAAGCTTTCTTT. Its translation: CSAQGAQENSNTEAFF.

The J gene is TRBJ2-2, the V gene TRBV6-1, with 7 bases fitting TRBD1. The CDR3 length is 15 residues. With V trimmed by 6 bases and J by 6 bases, 10 bases remained unmatched. Germline-derived CDR1 and CDR2 are MNHNS and SASEGT. The CDR3 coding sequence is TGTGCCAGCAGCTCCGACAGGGTACGCGCCGGGGAGCTGTTTTTT. Translated: CASSSDRVRAGELFF.